The 17 T cell receptor beta chains below were found in one sample sequenced in a study of immune evolution from preneoplasia to lung adenocarcinoma. Generated by immunoSEQ multiplex PCR, the TCRdb table keeps only in-frame clones and is missing some. The sample lists about 10,000 clones, 90% occurring once. Sequencing used FFPE invasive lung adenocarcinoma tissue. The source of these receptors is an older person with invasive lung adenocarcinoma.

Turning to this clone: The final CDR3 position lacks the conserved phenylalanine or tryptophan, pointing to a likely read error. The limits of the CDR3 on the DNA are not certain, so only TCRdb's listed CDR3 is given. The chain links TRBV7-9 to TRBJ1-2. Germline CDR1 is SEHNR and CDR2 is FQNEAQ (reference sequence). The CDR3 extends over 11 residues, inclusive of both ends. CDR3 sequence: CASSSGGSGHL.

The chain joins TRBV30 to TRBJ2-3; D not resolved. The germline gives CDR1 GTSNPN, CDR2 SVGIG (reference sequence). The ends were cut back, 4 bases at V and 0 bases at J, with 14 bases in the middle. CDR3 length equals 15 residues. CDR3 nucleotides: TGTGCCTGGACTAATTCCGGACGGAGCACAGATACGCAGTATTTT. Its translation is CAWTNSGRSTDTQYF.

In its sample, this clone was seen once. The chain uses TRBV6-5 and TRBJ2-7; the match to TRBD2 covers 10 bases. Germline loops: CDR1 MNHEY, CDR2 SVGAGI. The CDR3 extends over 13 amino acids. The trim removed 8 bases at V and 4 bases at J, leaving 5 bases unmatched. For the CDR3, the DNA is TGTGCCAGCTCCGGGACTAGCGTGTACGAGCAGTACTTC. Translated, it gives CASSGTSVYEQYF.

V and J are TRBV2 and TRBJ1-3; D is unclear. Germline-derived CDR1 and CDR2 are SNHLY and FYNNEI. Trimming pared 6 bases from V and 0 bases from J, leaving 9 bases between. The CDR3 runs 14 residues. CDR3 coding DNA: TGTGCCAGCAGGTTATCGGGCTCTGGAAACACCATATATTTT. Encoded protein: CASRLSGSGNTIYF.

The J gene is TRBJ2-2, the V gene TRBV2; 13 bases match TRBD2. The germline gives CDR1 SNHLY, CDR2 FYNNEI. This CDR3 contains 16 residues. J gave up 6 bases and V 1 base, and 2 bases lay outside the gene matches. The CDR3 loop is CASSEVGLAGAGELFF. CDR3 in DNA: TGTGCCAGCAGTGAAGTAGGACTAGCGGGGGCCGGGGAGCTGTTTTTT.

The chain couples TRBV11-2 to TRBJ1-2, with unresolved D. From germline, CDR1 is SGHAT and CDR2 FQNNGV. Deletions cut 0 bases from V and 4 bases from J, with 9 bases between. The CDR3 covers 14 residues. DNA of the CDR3: TGTGCCAGCAGCTTAGAACTTACGAGCTATGGCTACACCTTC. It yields the protein CASSLELTSYGYTF.

The chain carries TRBV6-1 and TRBJ1-2, with 7 positions matching TRBD1. The CDR3 contains 11 residues. V gave up 8 bases and J gave up 8 bases; unmatched junction bases: 5. Germline lookup yields CDR1 MNHNS and CDR2 SASEGT. The CDR3 protein is CASGTVGGYTF. CDR3 DNA: TGTGCCAGCGGGACAGTCGGCGGCTACACCTTC.

This chain joins TRBV29-1 and TRBJ1-1, with 7 bases aligning to TRBD1. V lost 7 bases, J lost 1 base, and 9 bases stayed unmatched. Germline loops: CDR1 SQVTM, CDR2 ANQGSEA. CDR3 length: 14 residues. Here the CDR3 reads CSAPRQGKNTEAFF. In DNA form, the CDR3 reads TGCAGCGCTCCCCGACAGGGAAAGAACACTGAAGCTTTCTTT.

The chain is built from TRBV7-9 and TRBJ2-5; D is unresolved. Germline values: CDR1 SEHNR, CDR2 FQNEAQ (reference sequence). V was cut by 2 bases and J by 5 bases, with 9 bases left in between. The CDR3 is 13 residues long. CDR3 nucleotides: TGTGCCAGCAGCTTAAGATCAGAGGAGACCCAGTACTTC. It is translated as CASSLRSEETQYF.

The chain recombines TRBV18 with TRBJ1-5, with a possible D match to TRBD1 (5 bases). This CDR3 is built from 15 residues. V lost 5 bases to trimming and J lost 3 bases, with 14 bases between them. CDR1 and CDR2 from the germline V gene are KGHSH and LQKENI. CDR3 in DNA: TGTGCCAGCTCAGGGGACGGCAGCCCCAATCAGCCCCAGCATTTT. This sequence encodes CASSGDGSPNQPQHF.

The chain uses TRBV2 and TRBJ2-2, with 9 bases lining up with TRBD1. The CDR3 covers 16 residues. CDR1 SNHLY and CDR2 FYNNEI come from the germline V gene. Losses at the gene ends were 6 bases for V and 1 base for J; bases not matched to a gene: 6. This CDR3 reads CASRARGQGNTGELFF. The CDR3 nucleotides read TGTGCCAGCAGAGCTAGGGGACAGGGGAACACCGGGGAGCTGTTTTTT.

The V call is TRBV28, the J call TRBJ2-1, with 12 nucleotides matching TRBD2. Germline trimming cut 6 bases from V and 9 bases from J; bases unmatched to any gene: 9. The length of the CDR3 is 15 residues. Germline V gene lookup returns CDR1 MDHEN and CDR2 SYDVKM. DNA for the CDR3: TGTGCCAGCAGGCTTCGACTAGCGGGAGAGCCTGAGCAGTTCTTC. It is translated as CASRLRLAGEPEQFF.

For this clone: This CDR3 is also generated by other DNA sequences in the sample. This sequence joins TRBV6-5 and TRBJ1-3; TRBD1 is a possible D gene (6 bases). V was trimmed by 0 bases and J by 1 base, leaving 10 bases between them. This CDR3 is 16 amino acids long. Germline CDR1 is MNHEY and CDR2 is SVGAGI. The CDR3 sequence is CASSYSRGPSGNTIYF. Here the CDR3 DNA reads TGTGCCAGCAGTTACTCTCGGGGGCCATCTGGAAACACCATATATTTT.

This chain connects TRBV30 to TRBJ1-1; D possibly corresponds to TRBD1 (5 bases). CDR3 size: 15 residues. Germline assignment: CDR1 GTSNPN and CDR2 SVGIG (reference sequence). V was shortened by 1 base and J by 0 bases, with 12 bases between the two germline ends. The CDR3 region is CAWSGAGAMNTEAFF. The CDR3 DNA follows: TGTGCCTGGAGTGGGGCCGGGGCCATGAACACTGAAGCTTTCTTT.

The chain has TRBV30 and TRBJ2-7, with D maybe TRBD1 (5 bases). V was cut by 4 bases and J by 3 bases, with 16 bases left in between. The CDR3 is 14 residues long. Germline-derived CDR1 and CDR2 are GTSNPN and SVGIG (reference sequence). The chain's CDR3 is CAWTSSRVGYEQYF. The CDR3 region has the DNA TGTGCCTGGACTTCCTCCAGGGTTGGCTACGAGCAGTACTTC.

Only one count was recorded for this clone. This chain uses TRBV27 with TRBJ1-1; TRBD1 aligns across 7 bases. Trimming at V came to 4 bases and at J to 0 bases, leaving 8 bases not matched to a gene. The CDR3 sequence is 16 residues long. Germline loops: CDR1 MNHEY, CDR2 SMNVEV (reference sequence). The CDR3 nucleotides read TGTGCCAGCAGTTCTGACAGGGCTGCGGTGAACACTGAAGCTTTCTTT. This gives the protein CASSSDRAAVNTEAFF.

The chain recombines TRBV11-3 with TRBJ2-3; D not resolved. V was shortened by 1 base and J by 0 bases, with 11 bases between the two germline ends. This CDR3 region has 16 residues. Per germline, CDR1 SGHNT and CDR2 YENEEA. CDR3 DNA sequence: TGTGCCAGCAGCTTAGGGGTAAGCCCTAGCACAGATACGCAGTATTTT. It codes for CASSLGVSPSTDTQYF. Supplemented by reference TRBV11-3 and TRBJ2-3, the full variable domain reads EAGVVQSPRYKIIEKKQPVAFWCNPISGHNTLYWYLQNLGQGPELLIRYENEEAVDDSQLPKDRFSAERLKGVDSTLKIQPAELGDSAVYLCASSLGVSPSTDTQYFGPGTRLTVL.